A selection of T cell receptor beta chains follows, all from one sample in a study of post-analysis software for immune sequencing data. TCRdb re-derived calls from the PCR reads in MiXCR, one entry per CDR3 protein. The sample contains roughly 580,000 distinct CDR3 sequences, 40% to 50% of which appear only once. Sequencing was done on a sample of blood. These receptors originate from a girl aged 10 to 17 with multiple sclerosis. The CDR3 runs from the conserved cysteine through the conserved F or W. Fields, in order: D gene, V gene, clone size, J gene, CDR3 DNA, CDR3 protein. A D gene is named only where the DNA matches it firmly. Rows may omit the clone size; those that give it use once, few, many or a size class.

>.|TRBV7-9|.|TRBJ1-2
TGTGCCAGCAGCTTATCATCAGGGGCCTATGGCTACACCTTC
CASSLSSGAYGYTF
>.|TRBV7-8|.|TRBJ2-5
TGTGCCAGCAGCTTTATTACAGGGTACCAAGAGACCCAGTACTTC
CASSFITGYQETQYF
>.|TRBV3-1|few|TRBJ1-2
TGTGCCAGCAGCCAAGAAAGCGGATATGGCTACACCTTC
CASSQESGYGYTF
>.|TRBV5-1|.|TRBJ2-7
TGCGCCAGCAGCTTGGAGGGAGCCTGGCGTGAGCAGTACTTC
CASSLEGAWREQYF
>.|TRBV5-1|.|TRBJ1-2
TGCGCCAGCAGTTTGGAACTGATCTCACCGGGGGCTAACTATGGCTACACCTTC
CASSLELISPGANYGYTF
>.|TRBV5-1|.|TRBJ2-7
TGCGCCAGCAGCGGGGACAACTCCTACGAGCAGTACTTC
CASSGDNSYEQYF
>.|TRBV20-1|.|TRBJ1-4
TGCAGTGCTAGAGGGCAGGTGGAGGAGGAAAAACTGTTTTTT
CSARGQVEEEKLFF
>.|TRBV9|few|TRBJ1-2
TGTGCCAGCAGCGTAGATTCCGGGACATATAGGAGGGCTAACTATGGCTACACCTTC
CASSVDSGTYRRANYGYTF
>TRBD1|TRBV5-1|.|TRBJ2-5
TGCGCCAGCAGCCCCATGACAGGGGATGAGACCCAGTACTTC
CASSPMTGDETQYF
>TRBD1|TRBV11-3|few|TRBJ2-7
TGTGCCAGCACCACGACAGGGGTCTACGAGCAGTACTTC
CASTTTGVYEQYF
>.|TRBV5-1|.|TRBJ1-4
TGCGCCAGCAGATGGACGGCTGCCGCTAATGAAAAACTGTTTTTT
CASRWTAAANEKLFF
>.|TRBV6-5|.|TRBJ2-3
TGTGCCAGCAGTCCAGAGGTTGGCACAGATACGCAGTATTTT
CASSPEVGTDTQYF
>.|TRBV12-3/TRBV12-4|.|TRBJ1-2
TGTGCCAGCAGCCTAAACAGGGTCCTTGGGTATGGCTACACCTTC
CASSLNRVLGYGYTF
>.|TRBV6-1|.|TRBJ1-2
TGTGCCAGCAGTTCTTTCCTGACGGGTAACTATGGCTACACCTTC
CASSSFLTGNYGYTF
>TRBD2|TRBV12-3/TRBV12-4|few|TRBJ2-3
TGTGCCAGCAGTCAAGCGGGGGGGAGCACAGATACGCAGTATTTT
CASSQAGGSTDTQYF
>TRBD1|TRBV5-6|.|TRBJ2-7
TGTGCCAGCAGCTTAACAGGGGTGGACGACGAGCAGTACTTC
CASSLTGVDDEQYF
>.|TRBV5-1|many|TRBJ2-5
TGTGCCAGCAGCTCCGGACAGAGCCAAGAGACCCAGTACTTC
CASSSGQSQETQYF
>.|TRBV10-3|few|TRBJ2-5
TGTGCCATCAGTCCACTCTCCGATGGGAAAGAGACCCAGTACTTC
CAISPLSDGKETQYF
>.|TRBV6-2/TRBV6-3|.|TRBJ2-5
TGTGCCAGCAGTTTGACTTGGGAGACCCAGTACTTC
CASSLTWETQYF
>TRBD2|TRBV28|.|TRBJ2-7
TGTGCCAGCAGTTCACTAGCGGAGCCCTCCTACGAGCAGTACTTC
CASSSLAEPSYEQYF
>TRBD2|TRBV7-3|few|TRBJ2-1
TGTGCCAGCAGCGCCAGTAGCGGGGGGGGTTATGAGCAGTTCTTC
CASSASSGGGYEQFF
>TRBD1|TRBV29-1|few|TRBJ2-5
TGCAGCGGACGGACAGGGCGGATGACAGGGACCCAGTACTTC
CSGRTGRMTGTQYF
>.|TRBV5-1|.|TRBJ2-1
TGCGCCAGCAGCCCCCTTCCGGGGGGCGAAAATGAGCAGTTCTTC
CASSPLPGGENEQFF
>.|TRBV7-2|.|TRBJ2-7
TGTGCCAGCAGCTTAGCGGGAGCGGTTCTCTACGAGCAGTACTTC
CASSLAGAVLYEQYF
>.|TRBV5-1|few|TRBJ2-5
TGCGCCAGCAGCCCCTGGACAGCGAAAGAGACCCAGTACTTC
CASSPWTAKETQYF